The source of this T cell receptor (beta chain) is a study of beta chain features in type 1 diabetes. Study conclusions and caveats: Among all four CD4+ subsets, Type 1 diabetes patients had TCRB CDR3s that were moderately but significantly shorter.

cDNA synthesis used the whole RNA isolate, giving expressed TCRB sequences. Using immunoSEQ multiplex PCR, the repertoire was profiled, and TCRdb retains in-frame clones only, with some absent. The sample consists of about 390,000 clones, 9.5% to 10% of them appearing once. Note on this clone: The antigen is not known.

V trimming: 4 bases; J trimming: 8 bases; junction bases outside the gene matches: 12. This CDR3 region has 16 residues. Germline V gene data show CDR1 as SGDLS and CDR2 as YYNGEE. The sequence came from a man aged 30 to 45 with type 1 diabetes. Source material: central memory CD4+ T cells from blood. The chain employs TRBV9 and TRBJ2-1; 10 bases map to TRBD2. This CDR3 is CASSFGSSGRRDEQFF. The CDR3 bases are TGTGCCAGCAGCTTTGGATCTAGCGGGAGACGGGATGAGCAGTTCTTC.